This entry lists 23 T cell receptor beta chains sequenced from one sample in a study of CD8 T cells in Susac syndrome. Roughly 0.45 to 1 ug RNA was reverse transcribed with random hexamers. Using its own MiXCR run on the immunoSEQ multiplex PCR reads, TCRdb lists one record per CDR3 protein. The sample holds about 130,000 distinct CDR3 sequences, approximately 95% seen once. Sequencing was done on a sample of CD8+ T cells from PBMCs. These receptors were obtained from a human donor with multiple sclerosis.

The chain uses TRBV12-3 or TRBV12-4 and TRBJ2-1; 8 nucleotides align to TRBD1. This CDR3 contains 12 residues. V lost 6 bases to trimming and J lost 9 bases; unmatched junction nucleotides: 4. The CDR3 loop reads CASSDRGAEQFF. In nucleotides, the CDR3 is TGTGCCAGCAGCGACAGGGGTGCTGAGCAGTTCTTC.

The rearrangement links TRBV19 to TRBJ1-5; D call uncertain. V dropped 6 bases and J dropped 0 bases, with 12 bases sitting between them. The CDR3 totals 15 residues. Germline assignment: CDR1 LNHDA and CDR2 SQIVND (reference sequence). The DNA for the CDR3 is TGTGCCAGTAGCGAATCGGGAAATAGCAATCAGCCCCAGCATTTT. Translation gives CASSESGNSNQPQHF.

The rearrangement joins TRBV11-1 to TRBJ2-1, with 11 nucleotides matching TRBD2. Germline trimming cut 1 base from V and 7 bases from J; bases unmatched to any gene: 21. This CDR3 region has 21 residues. Per the germline V gene, CDR1 is SGHAT and CDR2 is FQDESV (reference sequence). CDR3: CASSLVVGRGSGGATLNEQFF. Written as DNA, the CDR3 is TGTGCCAGCAGCTTAGTAGTGGGGCGGGGTAGCGGGGGGGCTACACTAAATGAGCAGTTCTTC.

The V call is TRBV12-5, the J call TRBJ2-7, with 7 bases fitting TRBD1. J was trimmed by 2 bases and V by 4 bases; bases with no gene match: 5. The CDR3 consists of 14 residues. Germline V gene data show CDR1 as LGHNT and CDR2 as FRNRAP. The CDR3 region is CASGSPGGPYEQYF. CDR3 DNA sequence: TGTGCTAGTGGTTCCCCAGGGGGTCCCTACGAGCAGTACTTC.

The chain couples TRBV18 to TRBJ1-2; perhaps TRBD1 as D (6 bases). V was cut by 6 bases and J by 2 bases, with 22 bases left in between. Germline loops: CDR1 KGHSH, CDR2 LQKENI. This CDR3 is built from 17 residues. CDR3 nucleotides: TGTGCCAGCTCCCTCGGGGGCTGGGGCAGGCGGAACTATGGCTACACCTTC. Its protein is CASSLGGWGRRNYGYTF.

The chain couples TRBV6-5 to TRBJ2-1, with D perhaps TRBD1 (5 bases). The CDR3 contains 12 residues. Germline assignment: CDR1 MNHEY and CDR2 SVGAGI. V lost 2 bases and J lost 14, with 13 bases in between. CDR3 DNA sequence: TGTGCCAGCAGTTACCCCGACAGTTTGGAGTTCTTC. Residues: CASSYPDSLEFF.

This chain uses TRBV16 with TRBJ1-2, with 8 bases fitting TRBD1. The V gene's germline CDR1 is KGHSY and CDR2 FQNENV. Trimming cost V 2 bases and J 2 bases; bases outside gene matches: 4. CDR3 length equals 15 residues. The chain's CDR3 is CASSQPDRGNYGYTF. CDR3 sequence (DNA): TGTGCCAGCAGCCAACCAGACAGGGGAAACTATGGCTACACCTTC.

This chain uses TRBV19 with TRBJ1-1; maybe TRBD1 (5 bases). Germline V CDR1 and CDR2: LNHDA, SQIVND (reference sequence). The CDR3 sequence is 15 residues long. Trimming pared 5 bases from V and 0 bases from J, leaving 13 bases between. CDR3 in amino acids: CASSLAGRMNTEAFF. CDR3 coding DNA: TGTGCCAGTAGTTTGGCAGGGCGGATGAACACTGAAGCTTTCTTT.

V usage is TRBV6-5 and J usage is TRBJ1-5; D gene uncertain. The CDR3 sequence is 13 residues long. V shed 6 bases and J shed 1 base, with 7 bases lying between them. Germline V gene data show CDR1 as MNHEY and CDR2 as SVGAGI. The CDR3 loop reads CASSDRSNQPQHF. The CDR3 DNA sequence: TGTGCCAGCAGCGATAGAAGCAATCAGCCCCAGCATTTT.

This chain links TRBV9 with TRBJ2-7; TRBD2 aligns across 7 bases. The CDR3 length is 15 residues. With 4 bases clipped from V and 3 bases from J, the junction kept 10 bases outside the gene matches. Per the germline V gene, CDR1 is SGDLS and CDR2 is YYNGEE. Here the CDR3 reads CASSPGRAGLYEQYF. The DNA of the CDR3 is TGTGCCAGCAGCCCAGGGAGGGCAGGTCTCTACGAGCAGTACTTC.

The chain couples TRBV7-9 to TRBJ1-1; 7 bases match TRBD1. V was pared by 3 bases and J by 5 bases, with 6 bases of the junction left unmatched. CDR1 is SEHNR, CDR2 FQNEAQ, per germline (reference sequence). CDR3 length: 14 amino acids. The CDR3 DNA follows: TGTGCCAGCAGCTTCGCCACAGGGGCGACTGAAGCTTTCTTT. Encoded protein: CASSFATGATEAFF.

The J gene is TRBJ2-2, the V gene TRBV9; D uncertain. Germline assignment: CDR1 SGDLS and CDR2 YYNGEE. The CDR3 sequence is 14 residues long. Between the trimmed V and J ends, which lost 2 bases and 6 bases, there was a span of 11 bases. Written as DNA, the CDR3 is TGTGCCAGCAGCGTCAATAGGGCTGCCGGGGAGCTGTTTTTT. Translated: CASSVNRAAGELFF. The full variable domain, with the rest looked up from reference TRBV9 and TRBJ2-2, is DSGVTQTPKHLITATGQRVTLRCSPRSGDLSVYWYQQSLDQGLQFLIQYYNGEERAKGNILERFSAQQFPDLHSELNLSSLELGDSALYFCASSVNRAAGELFFGEGSRLTVL.

V usage is TRBV19 and J usage is TRBJ1-6, with D perhaps matching TRBD1 (6 bases). The CDR3 is made up of 12 amino acids. In germline, CDR1 is LNHDA, CDR2 SQIVND (reference sequence). Trimming pared 6 bases from V and 10 bases from J, leaving 10 bases between. CDR3 in amino acids: CASREGQSPLHF. The CDR3 nucleotides read TGTGCCAGTAGGGAAGGACAGTCACCCCTCCACTTT. The full variable domain, its missing parts supplied by reference TRBV19 and TRBJ1-6, is DGGITQSPKYLFRKEGQNVTLSCEQNLNHDAMYWYRQDPGQGLRLIYYSQIVNDFQKGDIAEGYSVSREKKESFPLTVTSAQKNPTAFYLCASREGQSPLHFGNGTRLTVT.

The chain has TRBV25-1 and TRBJ2-1, with 9 bases lining up with TRBD2. The V and J ends lost 5 bases and 9 bases, in that order; junction bases with no gene match: 14. The germline V gene encodes CDR1 MGHDK and CDR2 SYGVNS. The CDR3 loop spans 16 amino acids. CDR3 coding DNA: TGTGCCAGCAGTCCCGGGGGTCGCGGGAGGGATGCTGAGCAGTTCTTC. It is translated as CASSPGGRGRDAEQFF.

The DNA for the CDR3 is TGCGCCAGCAGCCAGAAAGGAGGGTCCGGGGCCAACGTCCTGACTTTC. Protein: CASSQKGGSGANVLTF. V usage is TRBV4-1 and J usage is TRBJ2-6, with D possibly TRBD2 on 6 matching bases. The CDR3 contains 16 residues. Germline values: CDR1 MGHRA, CDR2 YSYEKL. V gave up 3 bases and J gave up 4 bases, with 13 bases separating them.

The chain is built from TRBV5-1 and TRBJ2-1, with 8 positions matching TRBD2. Trimming took 0 bases from V and 0 from J; bases not matched to a gene: 2. Germline V lookup: CDR1 SGHRS, CDR2 YFSETQ. This CDR3 region has 16 residues. DNA of the CDR3: TGCGCCAGCAGCTTGGAAGGGACTAGCTCCTACAATGAGCAGTTCTTC. Its protein is CASSLEGTSSYNEQFF.

CDR3 nucleotide sequence: TGTGCCAGCAGTGAAGCAGGGGTAGCAGGCCAGCCCCAGCATTTT. It is translated as CASSEAGVAGQPQHF. This chain uses TRBV6-1 with TRBJ1-5; D is perhaps TRBD1 (5 bases). The CDR3 extends over 15 amino acids. V dropped 0 bases and J dropped 7 bases, with 13 bases sitting between them. Germline CDR1 is MNHNS and CDR2 is SASEGT.

The V call is TRBV14, the J call TRBJ2-1, with 9 nucleotides matching TRBD2. Germline V CDR1 and CDR2: SGHDN, FVKESK. With V trimmed by 3 bases and J by 6 bases, 9 bases remained unmatched. The CDR3 is 16 residues long. DNA of the CDR3: TGTGCCAGCAGCCAGGGGGTAGCGGGAGCCCCCAATGAGCAGTTCTTC. It is translated as CASSQGVAGAPNEQFF.

This rearrangement joins TRBV7-9 to TRBJ1-2; D not resolved. The CDR3 loop spans 12 amino acids. The germline V and J ends were trimmed by 4 bases and 7 bases, with 10 bases remaining between them. Germline values: CDR1 SEHNR, CDR2 FQNEAQ (reference sequence). CDR3 nucleotides: TGTGCCAGCAGCTCCAAGTTTTCTGGCTACACCTTC. This gives the protein CASSSKFSGYTF.

J is TRBJ2-5 and V is TRBV25-1; 10 bases are a match to TRBD1. Per the germline V gene, CDR1 is MGHDK and CDR2 is SYGVNS. V dropped 5 bases and J dropped 4; count of bases not matched to a gene: 7. CDR3 length equals 15 residues. The CDR3 DNA is TGTGCCAGCAGTAAACGACAGGGGGCCGGAGAGACCCAGTACTTC. It is translated as CASSKRQGAGETQYF. The whole variable domain, filled in from reference TRBV25-1 and TRBJ2-5, reads EADIYQTPRYLVIGTGKKITLECSQTMGHDKMYWYQQDPGMELHLIHYSYGVNSTEKGDLSSESTVSRIRTEHFPLTLESARPSHTSQYLCASSKRQGAGETQYFGPGTRLLVL.

The V call is TRBV30, the J call TRBJ2-1, with 8 bases that match TRBD2. The V gene's germline CDR1 is GTSNPN and CDR2 SVGIG (reference sequence). J lost 4 bases, V lost 4 bases, and 0 bases had no gene match. CDR3 length equals 12 residues. CDR3 region: CAWTSGYNEQFF. CDR3 sequence (DNA): TGTGCCTGGACTAGCGGGTACAATGAGCAGTTCTTC.

V gene TRBV6-5 combines with J gene TRBJ1-1; D might be TRBD1 (6 bases). Trimming took off 8 bases at V and 4 bases at J, with 14 bases between the two ends. Germline CDR1 and CDR2: MNHEY and SVGAGI. There are 13 residues in the CDR3. CDR3 loop: CASGMGAGTEAFF. The CDR3 coding sequence is TGTGCCAGCGGGATGGGGGCGGGCACTGAAGCTTTCTTT.

The chain links TRBV2 to TRBJ2-7; D is tentatively TRBD1 or TRBD2 (5 bases each). The CDR3 is 14 residues long. Germline CDR1 and CDR2: SNHLY and FYNNEI. The V end lost 3 bases, the J end lost 7 bases, and 16 bases lay between the germline ends. CDR3 loop: CASSEGRVINEQYV. The CDR3 nucleotides read TGTGCCAGCAGTGAGGGGCGGGTAATTAATGAGCAGTACGTC.